The rows below give T cell receptor beta chains drawn from one sample of a study of blood T cells in healthy people across ages. From the 5' RACE reads, TCRdb called clonotypes with MiXCR, one entry per CDR3 protein. Among about 640,000 distinct CDR3 sequences, about 53% were seen once, and the ten largest hold over 35%. Material for sequencing was blood. Every receptor here comes from a man aged 60 to 75 in good health. The CDR3 runs from the conserved cysteine through the conserved F or W. The D gene is left open where the match is weak. For some rows the clone size is stated as once, few or many, or as a class when expanded; others skip it.

j_call d_call clone_size v_call cdr3_nt cdr3_aa
TRBJ2-5 NA NA TRBV2 TGTGCCAGCACCCGACTAGTTTTGCATGAGCAGTACTTC CASTRLVLHEQYF
TRBJ1-6 TRBD1 NA TRBV4-2 TGTGCCGGCAGCCAGGAAGGGGGCCCGGTTTCACCCCTCCACTTT CAGSQEGGPVSPLHF
TRBJ2-1 TRBD2 once TRBV5-1 TGCGCCAGCAGCTTGGCCGCGGGGGGCGTCTACAATGAGCAGTTCTTC CASSLAAGGVYNEQFF
TRBJ1-2 NA NA TRBV5-1 TGCGCCAGCAGCTCATCAGCTGAAAACTATGGCTACACCTTC CASSSSAENYGYTF
TRBJ2-5 NA few TRBV29-1 TGCAGCGTAGATACAGACAGGCAAGAGACCCAGTACTTC CSVDTDRQETQYF
TRBJ1-2 NA NA TRBV28 TGTGCCAGCGCGGGGGGCAACTATGGCTACACCTTC CASAGGNYGYTF
TRBJ2-3 NA few TRBV5-1 TGTGCCAGCAGCTTATCGGCTAGCACAGATACGCAGTATTTT CASSLSASTDTQYF
TRBJ2-3 NA NA TRBV20-1 TGCAGTGCCGAGGGGAGGGGGAACACAGATACGCAGTATTTT CSAEGRGNTDTQYF
TRBJ2-7 TRBD2 NA TRBV12-3/TRBV12-4 TGTGCCAGCAGTTTAGGACTAGCGGTAGAGCAGTACTTC CASSLGLAVEQYF
TRBJ2-5 NA NA TRBV11-1 TGTGCCAGCAGCTTAACGACTAGTGAGCGGACCCAGTACTTC CASSLTTSERTQYF
TRBJ2-4 NA NA TRBV29-1 TGCAGCGTGCACCAGACTGGGGAGCAGTACTTC CSVHQTGEQYF
TRBJ1-4 NA few TRBV6-5 TGTGCCAGCCGCGGGCCGGGAGATGAAAAACTGTTTTTT CASRGPGDEKLFF
TRBJ2-1 NA NA TRBV11-1 TGTGCCAGCAGCAGCTCCCTCCGGCTGCCCTCCTACAATGAGCAGTTCTTC CASSSSLRLPSYNEQFF
TRBJ2-1 TRBD1 NA TRBV6-1 TGTGCCAGCAGCGCAAACTTGGGACAGAGCTCCTACAATGAGCAGTTCTTC CASSANLGQSSYNEQFF
TRBJ2-3 NA NA TRBV7-2 TGTGCCAGCAGCTTGATATCCGCAGATACGCAGTATTTT CASSLISADTQYF
TRBJ2-1 TRBD2 NA TRBV12-3/TRBV12-4 TGTACCAGCAGAAGGGGAGCGGGAGGGCCAATTAATGAGCAGTTCTTC CTSRRGAGGPINEQFF
TRBJ2-5 TRBD2 NA TRBV4-2 TGTGCCAGCAGCCAAGGGGGAGCGGGGGGGTTTGGGACCCAGTACTTC CASSQGGAGGFGTQYF
TRBJ1-2 TRBD1 NA TRBV28 TGTGCCAGCATCCCGGAGGGGGCGGGCTATGGCTACACCTTC CASIPEGAGYGYTF
TRBJ1-2 NA NA TRBV10-2 TGCGCCAGTAATACGAGGACAGACTATGGCTACACCTTC CASNTRTDYGYTF
TRBJ2-7 NA NA TRBV4-1 TGCGCCAGCAGCCACTCTACAAGCTACGAGCAGTACTTC CASSHSTSYEQYF
TRBJ2-1 NA NA TRBV3-1 TGTGCCAGCAGCCCAGGAACTCACTCCTACAATGAGCAGTTCTTC CASSPGTHSYNEQFF
TRBJ1-2 NA once TRBV20-1 TGCAGTGCTAGAGATGATAGGGCAACGGATGGCTACACCTTC CSARDDRATDGYTF
TRBJ2-5 NA NA TRBV5-1 TGCGCCAGCACCACTACTTCCCTAGGGACCCAGTACTTC CASTTTSLGTQYF
TRBJ2-5 TRBD2 NA TRBV9 TGTGCCAGCACCCCTAGCGGGGGCCCCCAAGAGACCCAGTACTTC CASTPSGGPQETQYF
TRBJ1-2 TRBD1 NA TRBV5-1 TGCGCCAGCAGCTTGGAGGCTACAGGGGGACGCTATGGCTACACCTTC CASSLEATGGRYGYTF
TRBJ1-2 NA NA TRBV28 TGTGCCAGCAGCATAACTCAGTATGGCTACACCTTC CASSITQYGYTF
TRBJ1-5 TRBD1 NA TRBV6-2/TRBV6-3 TGTGCCAGCAGTCAGGACAGGTGGCAGCCCCAGCATTTT CASSQDRWQPQHF
TRBJ2-1 NA NA TRBV2 TGTGCCAGCAGTGAAGCGGGATTTGACAGGTTGAAGCAGTTCTTC CASSEAGFDRLKQFF
TRBJ2-3 NA NA TRBV4-2 TGTGCCAGCAGCCCTAGGAGGGGGGATAATACGCAGTATTTT CASSPRRGDNTQYF
TRBJ2-1 NA NA TRBV4-1 TGCGCCAGCAGCCAGATTAATCGGGGGGCAGTCTCCTACAATGAGCAGTTCTTT CASSQINRGAVSYNEQFF
TRBJ2-1 NA NA TRBV5-1 TGCACCAGCAGCTTGGCCGGCAGGGAAGGTCGCAATGAGCAGTTCTTC CTSSLAGREGRNEQFF
TRBJ2-3 TRBD2 NA TRBV3-1 TGTGCCAGCAGCCAAGAAAATAGCGGGGGCACAGATACGCAGTATTTT CASSQENSGGTDTQYF
TRBJ2-3 TRBD2 NA TRBV7-2 TGTGCCAGCAGCTTAGTCGCGGGGGGGTCAGATACGCAGTATTTT CASSLVAGGSDTQYF
TRBJ2-3 TRBD2 few TRBV27 TGTGCCAGCAGTTACGTGGGACTAGCGGGGGCACGTAGCACAGATACGCAGTATTTT CASSYVGLAGARSTDTQYF
TRBJ2-5 TRBD2 NA TRBV7-2 TGTGCCAGCAGCCTTTTTAGCGGGGGGGTACAAGAGACCCAGTACTTC CASSLFSGGVQETQYF
TRBJ2-1 NA NA TRBV28 TGTGCCAGCATCCCCAGCACAGGAACCCTCAATGAGCAGTTCTTC CASIPSTGTLNEQFF
TRBJ2-3 NA NA TRBV11-2 TGTGCCAGCAGCCTAGGGCCCGTTTCGACCAAACCAGATACGCAGTATTTT CASSLGPVSTKPDTQYF
TRBJ2-5 NA NA TRBV4-2 TGTGCCAGCAGCCAAGATCGTACCAGGGGGGTTTTGGAGACCCAGTACTTC CASSQDRTRGVLETQYF
TRBJ1-2 NA NA TRBV5-1 TGCGCCAGCAGCACGGACGGCGGCGGCTATGGCTACACCTTC CASSTDGGGYGYTF
TRBJ2-1 TRBD2 NA TRBV6-2/TRBV6-3 TGTGCCAGCAGGCCTAGCGGGGGCCTCAATGAGCAGTTCTTC CASRPSGGLNEQFF
TRBJ2-3 NA few TRBV20-1 TGCAGTGCTAGGCTCACAGATACGCAGTATTTT CSARLTDTQYF
TRBJ1-6 NA NA TRBV20-1 TGCAGTGCACCGACAGCAAATAATTCACCCCTCCACTTT CSAPTANNSPLHF
TRBJ2-5 TRBD2 few TRBV4-1 TGCGCCAGCAGCCAAGACCCCCCGCGGGGGGGCCCTGAGACCCAGTACTTC CASSQDPPRGGPETQYF
TRBJ2-1 TRBD2 NA TRBV7-9 TGTGCCAGCAGCTCCTCCGGGACTAGCGGCAATGAGCAGTTCTTC CASSSSGTSGNEQFF
TRBJ1-2 NA NA TRBV2 TGTGCCAGCAGTGACGGCAACTATGGCTACACCTTC CASSDGNYGYTF
TRBJ1-2 NA NA TRBV11-2 TGTGCCAGCAGTCCAACAGGGACCTTCTATGGCTACACCTTC CASSPTGTFYGYTF